Here is one T cell receptor beta chain with its context. No antigen is known for it. The data were taken from a study of early stage breast cancer tumors. Study in general: Invasive lobular carcinomas made up about 30% of the 12 ER+/PR+/HER2- tumors. General study findings and limits: Commonly generated sequences made up most enriched TCRB sequences shared between patients.

Libraries were prepared by immunoSEQ multiplex PCR; TCRdb keeps only in-frame clonotypes and omits some of them. The repertoire has 6,000 to 10,000 clones, approximately 60% of them found once; the top ten carry 5.5% to 8%. Roughly 19-50 mg of tissue was diced for each tumor. Trimming took 9 bases from V and 0 from J; bases not matched to a gene: 5. Germline-derived CDR1 and CDR2 are ENHRY and SYGVKD. The CDR3 is 15 amino acids. The origin of this receptor is a person in their 70s with breast cancer. The V call is TRBV10-3, the J call TRBJ2-6, with TRBD1 matching 7 bases. Sequenced sample: breast tumor tissue. This chain's CDR3 is CAMGSGGSGANVLTF. CDR3 bases: TGTGCCATGGGATCAGGGGGCTCTGGGGCCAACGTCCTGACTTTC.